The 11 T cell receptor beta chains below all came from one sample that was sequenced in a study of T cell repertoires in cytomegalovirus infection. Their antigens are not known. A single record per CDR3 protein comes from TCRdb applying MiXCR to the reads. The repertoire holds about 180,000 distinct CDR3 sequences, with 20% to 25% as singletons. Source: CD8+ T cells from cultured PBMCs, taken from culture after CMV antigen stimulation. These receptors came from a human donor in good health (CMV status not recorded). Some clones in this sample may be carry-over from other donors' samples.

In its sample, this clonotype was seen a few times. The V gene is TRBV5-6, the J gene TRBJ1-1; 8 bases line up with TRBD1. With V trimmed by 2 bases and J by 0 bases, 6 bases remained unmatched. CDR3 size: 16 residues. CDR1 SGHDT and CDR2 YYEEEE come from the germline V gene. The DNA of the CDR3 is TGTGCCAGCAGCTTCGGACAGGGAGGGGTGAACACTGAAGCTTTCTTT. Protein sequence: CASSFGQGGVNTEAFF.

This clonotype has just a few counts. The rearrangement joins TRBV7-8 to TRBJ2-2; a weak D match, TRBD2 (5 bases). CDR1 and CDR2 from the germline V gene are SGHVS and FQNEAQ. This CDR3 spans 14 amino acids. The CDR3 nucleotides are TGTGGAGCTCGGTTGGGAGTTAACACCGGGGAGCTGTTTTTT. It encodes CGARLGVNTGELFF.

The V call is TRBV3-1, the J call TRBJ1-1; 7 bases match TRBD1. The CDR3 spans 12 residues. V was pared by 4 bases and J by 7 bases, with 3 bases of the junction left unmatched. Germline lookup yields CDR1 LGHDT and CDR2 YNNKEL (reference sequence). The CDR3: CASSPGQVEAFF. As DNA, the CDR3 is TGTGCCAGCAGCCCAGGACAGGTTGAAGCTTTCTTT.

The chain links TRBV11-2 to TRBJ1-4, with TRBD1 as a possible D gene (5 bases). The V and J ends lost 2 bases and 7 bases respectively, with 17 bases between them. The CDR3 has 16 amino acids. Germline CDR1 is SGHAT and CDR2 is FQNNGV. The CDR3 DNA follows: TGTGCCAGCAGCTTATTGGGGGTGGACGGCATTGAAAAACTGTTTTTT. It codes for CASSLLGVDGIEKLFF.

V and J are TRBV12-3 or TRBV12-4 and TRBJ1-5; tentatively, D is TRBD1 (6 bases). Between the trimmed V and J ends, which lost 2 bases and 9 bases, there was a span of 17 bases. The CDR3 sequence is 15 residues long. The CDR3 spells CASSLRGQGRRPQHF. Written as DNA, the CDR3 is TGTGCCAGCAGTTTACGGGGGCAGGGGAGACGGCCCCAGCATTTT.

This clonotype has only a few counts. For the CDR3, the DNA is TGTGCCAGCAGCCGAGGCGGACAGCCCAATCAGCCCCAGCATTTT. Its translation: CASSRGGQPNQPQHF. The chain carries TRBV7-9 and TRBJ1-5, with D possibly TRBD1 on 6 matching bases. The germline V gene encodes CDR1 SEHNR and CDR2 FQNEAQ (reference sequence). The CDR3 loop spans 15 amino acids. V lost 5 bases and J lost 3, with 14 bases in between.

This sequence joins TRBV7-9 and TRBJ1-5, with 10 bases that match TRBD1. Germline V lookup: CDR1 SEHNR, CDR2 FQNEAQ (reference sequence). CDR3 length equals 17 residues. V dropped 6 bases and J dropped 5; count of bases not matched to a gene: 13. CDR3 DNA: TGTGCCAGCAGTTGGACAGGGGGACCTCTCGGCGATCAGCCCCAGCATTTT. Translation gives CASSWTGGPLGDQPQHF.

This clonotype was picked up a small number of times. CDR3 amino acids: CVERVKGVWPYEQYF. The CDR3 DNA is TGTGTTGAGCGGGTTAAGGGGGTTTGGCCCTACGAGCAGTACTTC. The chain employs TRBV7-9 and TRBJ2-7, with D perhaps assigned TRBD1 or TRBD2 (6 bases each). The germline gives CDR1 SEHNR, CDR2 FQNEAQ (reference sequence). This CDR3 is built from 15 residues.

This clonotype came up a few times. The J gene is TRBJ1-5, the V gene TRBV6-2 or TRBV6-3; no definite D call. CDR1 and CDR2 from the germline V gene are MNHEY and SVGEGT. V lost 2 bases and J 1 base, leaving 6 bases between the germline ends. CDR3 length: 14 amino acids. In DNA, the CDR3 is TGTGCCAGCAGTTACATGGGGAGCAATCAGCCCCAGCATTTT. Amino acids: CASSYMGSNQPQHF.

The genes are TRBV7-2 and TRBJ1-6; tentatively, D is TRBD1 (6 bases). Germline V gene data show CDR1 as SGHTA and CDR2 as FQGNSA. The CDR3 length is 17 residues. Trimming cost V 4 bases and J 5 bases, with 18 bases left between them. The CDR3 bases are TGTGCCAGCAGCTCCCCCGGGGTGGACAGAGATAATTCACCCCTCCACTTT. Its protein product is CASSSPGVDRDNSPLHF.

The chain recombines TRBV6-6 with TRBJ1-6; D is uncertain. The germline V gene has CDR1 MNHNY and CDR2 SVGAGI (reference sequence). CDR3 length equals 16 residues. Trimming left V 0 bases short and J 5 bases short, with 11 bases between. CDR3 sequence (DNA): TGTGCCAGCAGTTACTCTCCCCAGGAGCATAATTCACCCCTCCACTTT. It encodes CASSYSPQEHNSPLHF.